Below are 15 T cell receptor beta chains sequenced from a single sample in a study of long-term antiretroviral therapy in people with HIV. Run at survey level, the immunoSEQ assay was version v3.0. Sequencing was performed with immunoSEQ multiplex PCR; in TCRdb, only in-frame clones are kept and a portion is missing. The sample consists of tens of thousands of clones, 84% of them appearing once. The source was unsorted PBMCs, collected 1.9 years after starting antiretroviral therapy. These receptors all stem from a woman between 50 and 59 years old with HIV.

The chain carries TRBV19 and TRBJ1-6; 8 bases are shared with TRBD1. Germline V gene data show CDR1 as LNHDA and CDR2 as SQIVND (reference sequence). The CDR3 totals 13 residues. J was trimmed by 9 bases and V by 7 bases; bases with no gene match: 5. CDR3 sequence: CASNGQGGSPLHF. The CDR3 bases are TGTGCCAGTAACGGACAGGGAGGTTCACCCCTCCACTTT.

The chain combines TRBV18 with TRBJ2-1; no clear D gene. This CDR3 comprises 14 residues. The germline V gene encodes CDR1 KGHSH and CDR2 LQKENI. V was shortened by 1 base and J by 5 bases, with 9 bases between the two germline ends. The CDR3 sequence is CASSPQLKDNEQFF. The CDR3 nucleotides are TGTGCCAGCTCACCACAGTTAAAGGACAATGAGCAGTTCTTC.

The chain links TRBV5-1 to TRBJ1-2, with D perhaps matching TRBD1 (5 bases). Trimming removed 2 bases from V and 8 bases from J, with 16 bases in between. Germline lookup yields CDR1 SGHRS and CDR2 YFSETQ. CDR3 length: 14 amino acids. For the CDR3, the DNA is TGCGCCAGCAGCTTCCCCAGGGATGCATGGGGCTACACCTTC. Encoded protein: CASSFPRDAWGYTF.

The chain links TRBV18 to TRBJ1-1; perhaps TRBD1 as D (6 bases). The CDR3 totals 14 residues. Germline-derived CDR1 and CDR2 are KGHSH and LQKENI. Trimming took off 4 bases at V and 5 bases at J, with 14 bases between the two ends. DNA for the CDR3: TGTGCCAGCTCACGGGAGGGGGGGAATACTGAAGCTTTCTTT. It yields the protein CASSREGGNTEAFF.

V and J are TRBV4-3 and TRBJ1-4; 7 nucleotides agree with TRBD1. Germline V lookup: CDR1 LGHNA, CDR2 YSLEER. The CDR3 extends over 16 amino acids. The trim removed 4 bases at V and 5 bases at J, leaving 10 bases unmatched. For the CDR3, the DNA is TGCGCCAGCAGCCCTTGGGCAGGGGGGCAAAATGAAAAACTGTTTTTT. Residues: CASSPWAGGQNEKLFF.

This rearrangement joins TRBV2 to TRBJ2-3; perhaps TRBD2 as D (5 bases). V lost 4 bases and J 5 bases, leaving 7 bases between the germline ends. This CDR3 is 12 amino acids long. CDR1 SNHLY and CDR2 FYNNEI come from the germline V gene. Here the CDR3 DNA reads TGTGCCAGCAGTGGCGGAGGAGATACGCAGTATTTT. Amino acid sequence: CASSGGGDTQYF.

The chain employs TRBV27 and TRBJ2-7, with TRBD1 identical over 9 bases. Trimming at V came to 0 bases and at J to 4 bases, leaving 4 bases not matched to a gene. This CDR3 region has 15 residues. Germline V lookup: CDR1 MNHEY, CDR2 SMNVEV (reference sequence). The CDR3 nucleotides read TGTGCCAGCAGTTTATCGAAGGACAGGGGTTACGAGCAGTACTTC. It specifies CASSLSKDRGYEQYF.

J is TRBJ2-2 and V is TRBV10-3; D is unclear. V dropped 8 bases and J dropped 0 bases, with 4 bases sitting between them. The CDR3 runs to 12 residues. The germline CDR1 and CDR2 sequences are ENHRY and SYGVKD. CDR3 region: CAILANTGELFF. In DNA form, the CDR3 reads TGTGCCATCTTGGCGAACACCGGGGAGCTGTTTTTT.

The rearrangement uses TRBV19 and TRBJ2-7; a weak D match, TRBD2 (6 bases). V lost 5 bases and J 3 bases, leaving 14 bases between the germline ends. Germline V CDR1 and CDR2: LNHDA, SQIVND (reference sequence). CDR3 length: 14 residues. CDR3 coding DNA: TGTGCCAGTAGTCAAGCCGGGACTGACTACGAGCAGTACTTC. Its translation: CASSQAGTDYEQYF.

This chain links TRBV7-9 with TRBJ2-7; 8 bases are a match to TRBD1. CDR1 is SEHNR and CDR2 is FQNEAQ in the germline V gene (reference sequence). The CDR3 is 14 amino acids. Trimming took 8 bases from V and 3 from J; bases not matched to a gene: 9. Written as DNA, the CDR3 is TGTGCCAGCGTGTGGACAGGGCTTAACTACGAGCAGTACTTC. It encodes CASVWTGLNYEQYF.

Only one count was recorded for this clone. This chain links TRBV18 with TRBJ2-3, with 10 bases identical to TRBD2. CDR1 is KGHSH, CDR2 LQKENI, per germline. CDR3 size: 15 residues. J gave up 6 bases and V 0 bases, and 3 bases lay outside the gene matches. DNA of the CDR3: TGTGCCAGCTCACCACCGGGACTAGCGTCGGATACGCAGTATTTT. Protein sequence: CASSPPGLASDTQYF.

This clone was seen a handful of times. The V gene is TRBV7-2, the J gene TRBJ2-2; D may be TRBD1 or TRBD2 (5 bases each). The V gene's germline CDR1 is SGHTA and CDR2 FQGNSA. V lost 1 base and J lost 0, with 6 bases in between. This CDR3 has 15 residues. The CDR3 sequence: CASSLVGPNTGELFF. CDR3 DNA sequence: TGTGCCAGCAGCTTAGTGGGACCGAACACCGGGGAGCTGTTTTTT.

This clone was counted a few times. One end of the junction is discordant with germline, which a read error may explain. The V call is TRBV5-6, the J call TRBJ2-7; 12 bases map to TRBD2. Germline loops: CDR1 SGHDT, CDR2 YYEEEE. This CDR3 spans 13 amino acids. This chain's CDR3 is CASSLSRTSGADF. In DNA form, the CDR3 reads TGTGCCAGCAGCTTGAGTCGGACTAGCGGGGCGGACTTC.

V and J are TRBV19 and TRBJ2-3; TRBD1 is a possible D gene (7 bases). Germline assignment: CDR1 LNHDA and CDR2 SQIVND (reference sequence). V was shortened by 6 bases and J by 3 bases, with 13 bases between the two germline ends. The CDR3 sequence is 14 residues long. The CDR3 region has the DNA TGTGCCAGTAGGAAGGAGGGGGCGACAGATACGCAGTATTTT. Its translation: CASRKEGATDTQYF.

This clone was counted only a few times. V is TRBV7-9 and J is TRBJ1-5; D gene unclear. CDR3 size: 18 residues. Germline-derived CDR1 and CDR2 are SEHNR and FQNEAQ (reference sequence). Trimming stripped 1 base from V and 0 bases from J, with 16 bases between. The CDR3 loop is CASSLGVGKSNSNQPQHF. Here the CDR3 DNA reads TGTGCCAGCAGCTTAGGAGTCGGGAAGTCAAATAGCAATCAGCCCCAGCATTTT.